The 21 T cell receptor beta chains below come from one sample, sequenced in a study of Tregs in tolerant kidney transplant recipients. Using immunoSEQ multiplex PCR, the repertoire was profiled, and TCRdb retains in-frame clones only, with some absent. The table has approximately 50,000 clones, roughly nine tenths seen once. Recipients received nonmyeloablative bone marrow transplants from related graft donors, with transient mixed chimerism. The sequenced sample was CD8+ T cells from blood (PBMCs), obtained 24 months after the transplant. The receptors stem from a human patient who received a combined kidney and bone marrow transplant. Certain T cells may be donor cells from the graft.

A note on this clone: A junction boundary mismatches the germline segment, possibly from a read error. This sample also contains other DNA sequences that code for the same CDR3. The chain joins TRBV7-3 to TRBJ2-3; 8 nucleotides align to TRBD2. This CDR3 contains 19 residues. CDR1 SGHTA and CDR2 FQGTGA come from the germline V gene. CDR3 sequence (DNA): TGCGCCAGCAGCCCAAGGACAAGTATAGCGGGGCGAGGCACAGATACGCAGTATTTT. It is translated as CASSPRTSIAGRGTDTQYF. The variable domain in full, with the rest retrieved from reference TRBV7-3 and TRBJ2-3, is GAGVSQTPSNKVTEKGKYVELRCDPISGHTALYWYRQSLGQGPEFLIYFQGTGAADDSGLPNDRFFAVRPEGSVSTLKIQRTERGDSAVYLCASSPRTSIAGRGTDTQYFGPGTRLTVL.

The chain joins TRBV19 to TRBJ2-1; weak D call: TRBD1 (6 bases). The germline V and J ends were trimmed by 4 bases and 8 bases, with 15 bases remaining between them. Germline loops: CDR1 LNHDA, CDR2 SQIVND (reference sequence). This CDR3 contains 14 residues. CDR3 nucleotides: TGTGCCAGTAGTACGAAGAAACAGGGCTATGAGCAGTTCTTC. Translation gives CASSTKKQGYEQFF.

V usage is TRBV11-3 and J usage is TRBJ2-7, with D possibly matching TRBD2 (5 bases). CDR3 length: 15 residues. CDR1 is SGHNT and CDR2 is YENEEA in the germline V gene. V lost 1 base, J lost 1 base, and 11 bases lay in between. The CDR3, as DNA: TGTGCCAGCAGCTTAGTCCCGGGAAGTTCCTACGAGCAGTACTTC. It translates to CASSLVPGSSYEQYF.

The chain uses TRBV11-3 and TRBJ2-1, with D unclear. Trimming cost V 8 bases and J 5 bases, with 13 bases left between them. The CDR3 is 13 amino acids. Germline CDR1 SGHNT, CDR2 YENEEA. The CDR3 sequence is CASSSLTDNEQFF. DNA for the CDR3: TGTGCCAGCTCCTCTCTAACAGACAATGAGCAGTTCTTC. Combining the CDR3 with reference TRBV11-3 and TRBJ2-1 gives the whole variable domain EAGVVQSPRYKIIEKKQPVAFWCNPISGHNTLYWYLQNLGQGPELLIRYENEEAVDDSQLPKDRFSAERLKGVDSTLKIQPAELGDSAVYLCASSSLTDNEQFFGPGTRLTVL.

V and J are TRBV7-9 and TRBJ2-2; the D is unclear. This CDR3 spans 16 amino acids. The V end lost 5 bases, the J end lost 2 bases, and 15 bases lay between the germline ends. CDR1 is SEHNR and CDR2 is FQNEAQ in the germline V gene (reference sequence). CDR3 DNA sequence: TGTGCCAGCAGCCCCTCCCTACCCCGAAACACCGGGGAGCTGTTTTTT. Translated, it gives CASSPSLPRNTGELFF.

V gene TRBV15 combines with J gene TRBJ1-1, with TRBD1 identical over 9 bases. This CDR3 is built from 15 residues. Germline V CDR1 and CDR2: LNHNV, YYDKDF (reference sequence). Trimming removed 8 bases from V and 4 bases from J; junction bases left unmatched: 11. The CDR3 DNA is TGTGCCACCGGGTTGGACAGGGGAAGAGGCACTGAAGCTTTCTTT. Protein sequence: CATGLDRGRGTEAFF.

J is TRBJ2-5 and V is TRBV11-1; 12 nucleotides line up with TRBD1. CDR1 and CDR2 from the germline V gene are SGHAT and FQDESV (reference sequence). The junction had 2 bases not matched to a gene; V was cut back by 2 bases and J by 4 bases. This CDR3 region has 15 residues. DNA for the CDR3: TGTGCCAGCAGCTTACCGGGACAGGGGGCAGAGACCCAGTACTTC. This sequence encodes CASSLPGQGAETQYF.

Remarks on this clone: At one end, the junction sequence differs from germline, possibly due to a read error. The chain has TRBV9 and TRBJ2-2, with D maybe TRBD2 (6 bases). CDR1 is SGDLS, CDR2 YYNGEE, per germline. This CDR3 is built from 12 residues. The CDR3 loop is CASSPWAGGLFF. The CDR3 DNA follows: TGTGCCAGCAGCCCCTGGGCCGGGGGGCTGTTTTTT.

J is TRBJ2-7 and V is TRBV4-1, with TRBD2 as a possible D gene (5 bases). Trimming took off 2 bases at V and 1 base at J, with 18 bases between the two ends. Germline CDR1 is MGHRA and CDR2 is YSYEKL. The CDR3 consists of 17 residues. CDR3 DNA sequence: TGCGCCAGCAGCCAATATTCGGTCCTAGCTGCTTCCTACGAGCAGTACTTC. Its translation: CASSQYSVLAASYEQYF.

The V call is TRBV7-3, the J call TRBJ2-5; 10 nucleotides match TRBD2. V shed 1 base and J 5 bases; nucleotides not matched to a gene: 4. The germline gives CDR1 SGHTA, CDR2 FQGTGA. CDR3 length equals 15 residues. The chain's CDR3 is CASSLNSGGRETQYF. The DNA of the CDR3 is TGTGCCAGCAGCTTAAATAGCGGGGGGAGGGAGACCCAGTACTTC. Complete variable domain (other parts from reference TRBV7-3 and TRBJ2-5): GAGVSQTPSNKVTEKGKYVELRCDPISGHTALYWYRQSLGQGPEFLIYFQGTGAADDSGLPNDRFFAVRPEGSVSTLKIQRTERGDSAVYLCASSLNSGGRETQYFGPGTRLLVL.

This clone was picked up a small number of times. The gene calls are TRBV5-1 and TRBJ1-3; D is unclear. CDR1 and CDR2 from the germline V gene are SGHRS and YFSETQ. Trimming took off 4 bases at V and 0 bases at J, with 20 bases between the two ends. CDR3 length: 18 residues. The CDR3 loop is CASSLGRGTDRSGNTIYF. The CDR3 bases are TGCGCCAGCAGCCTGGGAAGAGGCACCGATCGCTCTGGAAACACCATATATTTT.

This clone was observed a single time. The V gene is TRBV28, the J gene TRBJ2-1, with TRBD2 identical over 8 bases. Trimming removed 2 bases from V and 8 bases from J; junction bases left unmatched: 14. CDR1 and CDR2 (germline): MDHEN, SYDVKM. The CDR3 has 17 amino acids. CDR3 sequence (DNA): TGTGCCAGCAGTTTACCCATCGGGGCGGGGGGAGGCGATGAGCAGTTCTTC. This encodes CASSLPIGAGGGDEQFF.

In this sample, this clone turned up a few times. The chain links TRBV27 to TRBJ1-4, with TRBD1 as a possible D gene (5 bases). The CDR3 totals 12 residues. V lost 5 bases and J 13 bases, leaving 14 bases between the germline ends. Per germline, CDR1 MNHEY and CDR2 SMNVEV (reference sequence). CDR3 protein: CASSLSGNRLFF. CDR3 DNA: TGTGCCAGCAGTCTCTCAGGGAACAGACTGTTTTTT.

The rearrangement joins TRBV27 to TRBJ2-7, with TRBD1 identical over 8 bases. This CDR3 comprises 16 residues. Germline CDR1 and CDR2: MNHEY and SMNVEV (reference sequence). V gave up 0 bases and J gave up 2 bases; unmatched junction bases: 6. CDR3 bases: TGTGCCAGCAGTTTATCCCCGGACAGGGTAGCCTACGAGCAGTACTTC. Encoded protein: CASSLSPDRVAYEQYF.

This chain links TRBV27 with TRBJ2-1; 12 nucleotides agree with TRBD2. CDR3 length equals 15 residues. J gave up 4 bases and V 5 bases, and 3 bases lay outside the gene matches. Germline assignment: CDR1 MNHEY and CDR2 SMNVEV (reference sequence). CDR3 sequence reads: CASSLTSGGYNEQFF. The CDR3 bases are TGTGCCAGCAGTCTAACTAGCGGGGGGTACAATGAGCAGTTCTTC.

The V call is TRBV14, the J call TRBJ1-2; D is undetermined. This CDR3 has 13 amino acids. V was pared by 0 bases and J by 8 bases, with 10 bases between. The germline V gene encodes CDR1 SGHDN and CDR2 FVKESK. The CDR3 DNA sequence: TGTGCCAGCAGCCAAGATTGGAGGGCAGGCTACACCTTC. Its translation: CASSQDWRAGYTF.

The chain carries TRBV5-8 and TRBJ1-5, with 11 bases fitting TRBD1. The CDR3 runs to 19 residues. The trim removed 0 bases at V and 0 bases at J, leaving 8 bases unmatched. CDR1 SGHTS and CDR2 YDEGEE come from the germline V gene. CDR3 in amino acids: CASSLERDRGSISNQPQHF. The CDR3 nucleotides read TGTGCCAGCAGCTTGGAGCGGGACAGGGGGTCGATTAGCAATCAGCCCCAGCATTTT.

As to this clone: This CDR3 is also generated by other DNA sequences in the sample. The genes are TRBV9 and TRBJ2-3, with 8 bases fitting TRBD1. Trimming removed 3 bases from V and 0 bases from J; junction bases left unmatched: 3. This CDR3 contains 15 residues. Germline V gene data show CDR1 as SGDLS and CDR2 as YYNGEE. CDR3 protein: CASSAGQGSTDTQYF. The CDR3 DNA reads TGTGCCAGCAGCGCCGGACAGGGTAGCACAGATACGCAGTATTTT.

V is TRBV7-9 and J is TRBJ2-3; 8 nucleotides align to TRBD2. In germline, CDR1 is SEHNR, CDR2 FQNEAQ (reference sequence). The CDR3 covers 15 residues. The trim removed 2 bases at V and 3 bases at J, leaving 4 bases unmatched. CDR3 in DNA: TGTGCCAGCAGCTTAAGAAGCGGGAGAACAGATACGCAGTATTTT. It specifies CASSLRSGRTDTQYF. Drawing the rest from reference TRBV7-9 and TRBJ2-3, the complete variable domain is DTGVSQNPRHKITKRGQNVTFRCDPISEHNRLYWYRQTLGQGPEFLTYFQNEAQLEKSRLLSDRFSAERPKGSFSTLEIQRTEQGDSAMYLCASSLRSGRTDTQYFGPGTRLTVL.

This chain links TRBV5-8 with TRBJ1-5; 8 bases match TRBD1. V lost 6 bases, J lost 5 bases, and 10 bases stayed unmatched. The CDR3 has 15 amino acids. Germline CDR1 SGHTS, CDR2 YDEGEE. CDR3 nucleotides: TGTGCCAGCAACCCTGGGACAGGCCCAGATCAGCCCCAGCATTTT. It codes for CASNPGTGPDQPQHF.

This chain joins TRBV12-2 and TRBJ1-4; TRBD1, the table's D call, was not compared with the DNA. TRBV12-2 is marked as a pseudogene. The CDR3 totals 16 residues. CDR3 nucleotides: TGTGCAAGTCGCTTAGCGCAAAGACACGTACGTGAAAAACTGTTTTTT. As protein: CASRLAQRHVREKLFF.